This TCR beta chain stems from a study of blood T cell repertoires in COVID-19. The assay was immunoSEQ multiplex PCR, and TCRdb's table has in-frame clones only and misses some. The sample yields roughly 25,000 clones, around 86% seen once. Germline V gene sequence: CDR1 MNHEY, CDR2 SVGAGI. J gave up 2 bases and V 6 bases, and 5 bases lay outside the gene matches. The CDR3 runs 15 residues. Sequencing was performed on peripheral blood. The TCR sequence derives from a woman aged 80 or over with acute or convalescent COVID-19. The V call is TRBV6-5, the J call TRBJ2-3; 10 bases align to TRBD2. CDR3 region: CASSLAGVLTDTQYF. In nucleotides, the CDR3 is TGTGCCAGCAGCCTAGCGGGAGTGCTCACAGATACGCAGTATTTT.